Below, one T cell receptor beta chain is given with its context. Its antigen is still unknown. These data originate in a study of radiotherapy plus CTLA-4 blockade in lung cancer. On the study more broadly: Objective response rate was roughly 19%; disease control rate, approximately 28%.

Only in-frame clones appear in the TCRdb table, and some are missing; sequencing was by immunoSEQ multiplex PCR. The sample includes 70,000 to 95,000 clones, approximately 83% of them seen just once. Notes on the study in general: Tumor-origin TCR clones grew in blood after radiotherapy plus ipilimumab.

Trimming cost V 0 bases and J 6 bases, with 5 bases left between them. The germline CDR1 and CDR2 sequences are MNHNY and SVGAGI (reference sequence). The CDR3 runs 12 residues. The input for sequencing was peripheral blood, taken from a patient treated with radiotherapy plus ipilimumab. The clonotype was recovered from a human donor with non-small cell lung cancer that progressed on radiotherapy plus ipilimumab. This chain links TRBV6-6 with TRBJ1-1, with D hard to call. In nucleotides, the CDR3 is TGTGCCAGCAGTTACTCCGGGGCTGAAGCTTTCTTT. Amino acid sequence: CASSYSGAEAFF.